This T cell receptor beta chain came from a study of T cell clonality in common variable immunodeficiency. Here immunoSEQ multiplex PCR was the method, and the copy in TCRdb shows in-frame clones only, minus some. This sample comprises more than 35,000 clones, none seen once only. CDR3 size: 13 residues. The germline V gene encodes CDR1 DFQATT and CDR2 SNEGSKA (reference sequence). V lost 2 bases and J lost 7, with 12 bases in between. The sample holds many counts of this clone. The CDR3 end lies 3 residues beyond the end of the read and is filled in from the germline J gene. The sample was peripheral blood mononuclear cells. The chain combines TRBV20-1 with TRBJ2-1; perhaps TRBD2 as D (6 bases). The receptor's source is a person aged 18 to 69 in good health. The covered CDR3 bases are TGCAGTGCTAGATTCAGCGCGGGGAATGAG. Translated: CSARFSAGNE. The complete CDR3 reads CSARFSAGNEQFF.